The source of this TCR beta chain is a study of long-term antiretroviral therapy in people with HIV. Study-wide results and limits: HIV repertoires had narrower CDR3 length ranges than controls.

With survey level as its setting, the immunoSEQ assay was v3.0. The data were produced by immunoSEQ multiplex PCR, yet TCRdb's version contains in-frame clones alone and is incomplete. The repertoire has about 40,000 clones, more than 70% of them found once; the top ten carry 4.5% to 6%. The United States was where all participants with HIV were treated. About this clone: What it binds is not known.

The CDR3 loop spans 12 amino acids. Looked up from germline, CDR1 is SNHLY and CDR2 is FYNNEI. The V gene lost 4 bases and the J gene lost 2 bases, with 5 bases spanning the gap. This sequence joins TRBV2 and TRBJ1-2; the D is unclear. The clonotype was recovered from a woman between 45 and 65 years old with HIV. The material sequenced was unsorted PBMCs, taken 3.1 years after starting antiretroviral therapy. The CDR3 is CASSATNYGYTF. Written as DNA, the CDR3 is TGTGCCAGCAGTGCTACAAACTATGGCTACACCTTC.